One sample yielded the 17 T cell receptor beta chains listed below, sequenced in a study of vaccination and CD4 T cells after COVID-19. Their cognate antigens are unknown. The treatment here: approximately 9-day PBMC culture with coronavirus spike peptide pools or control peptides (ViraFEST assay). The unexposed donor's CD4+ T cells were collected before the COVID-19 pandemic (2011-2018). The Oncomine TCR Beta short-read assay was applied to DNA of cultured CD4+ T cells. The genomic DNA was obtained from cultured CD4+ T cells by extraction with the QIAamp micro DNA kit. TCRdb analysed the PCR reads with MiXCR anew, one entry per CDR3 protein. This table holds 8,700 or so distinct CDR3 sequences, around 30% found once. Sequencing was performed on CD4+ T cells from blood, cultured in vitro. The receptor source for this set is a human donor in good health.

The V call is TRBV28, the J call TRBJ2-4, with D possibly being TRBD1 (6 bases). Looked up from germline, CDR1 is MDHEN and CDR2 is SYDVKM. The CDR3 consists of 15 residues. Between the trimmed V and J ends, which lost 2 bases and 3 bases, there was a span of 11 bases. The CDR3 here is CASSLAGVVKNIQYF. For the CDR3, the DNA is TGTGCCAGCAGTTTAGCAGGGGTAGTCAAAAACATTCAGTACTTC.

This rearrangement joins TRBV6-1 to TRBJ2-7, with 9 bases fitting TRBD2. The length of the CDR3 is 19 residues. Trimming at V came to 5 bases and at J to 2 bases, leaving 19 bases not matched to a gene. CDR1 and CDR2 (germline): MNHNS, SASEGT. The CDR3 loop reads CASSPRGGRWASGTYEQYF. DNA of the CDR3: TGTGCCAGCAGTCCCCGTGGGGGCCGGTGGGCTAGCGGGACCTACGAGCAGTACTTC.

This chain joins TRBV10-3 and TRBJ2-5; 10 bases align to TRBD2. The length of the CDR3 is 17 residues. Looked up from germline, CDR1 is ENHRY and CDR2 is SYGVKD. V was pared by 0 bases and J by 0 bases, with 4 bases of the junction left unmatched. This chain's CDR3 is CAISESRTSGHQETQYF. The CDR3, as DNA: TGTGCCATCAGTGAGTCGAGGACTAGCGGACACCAAGAGACCCAGTACTTC.

The chain employs TRBV19 and TRBJ1-5, with 7 positions matching TRBD1. The CDR3 has 14 amino acids. The V and J ends lost 6 bases and 5 bases, in that order; junction bases with no gene match: 7. CDR1 LNHDA and CDR2 SQIVND come from the germline V gene (reference sequence). DNA for the CDR3: TGTGCCAGTAGCCTAACAGGGGTAGATCAGCCCCAGCATTTT. This encodes CASSLTGVDQPQHF.

Only a few counts were recorded for this clonotype. V usage is TRBV29-1 and J usage is TRBJ2-1; D remains ambiguous. Germline assignment: CDR1 SQVTM and CDR2 ANQGSEA. V was pared by 3 bases and J by 0 bases, with 3 bases between. The CDR3 runs to 12 residues. DNA for the CDR3: TGCAGCGTTGACGACTCCTACAATGAGCAGTTCTTC. Amino acids: CSVDDSYNEQFF.

This clonotype came up a few times. The chain is built from TRBV12-3 or TRBV12-4 and TRBJ2-3; D is tentatively TRBD1 or TRBD2 (5 bases each). The CDR3 runs to 14 residues. V was shortened by 7 bases and J by 6 bases, with 17 bases between the two germline ends. CDR3 amino acids: CASTHRVGEDTQYF. As DNA, the CDR3 is TGTGCCAGCACCCACAGAGTGGGGGAGGATACGCAGTATTTT.

This chain links TRBV7-2 with TRBJ2-3; D is undetermined. Germline CDR1 reads SGHTA; CDR2 reads FQGNSA. The CDR3 is 15 residues long. Deletions cut 5 bases from V and 2 bases from J, with 14 bases between. CDR3 coding DNA: TGTGCCAGCAGCCCGTCTCCCGGTTTCACAGATACGCAGTATTTT. This gives the protein CASSPSPGFTDTQYF.

This chain joins TRBV10-3 and TRBJ1-6; a possible D gene is TRBD1 (5 bases). Germline CDR1 is ENHRY and CDR2 is SYGVKD. There are 14 residues in the CDR3. V was trimmed by 5 bases and J by 5 bases, leaving 10 bases between them. The CDR3 sequence: CAISSGVHNSPLHF. In DNA form, the CDR3 reads TGTGCCATCAGTTCGGGGGTTCATAATTCACCCCTCCACTTT.

This clonotype was observed a few times. V and J are TRBV24-1 and TRBJ2-2; no clear D. V was trimmed by 11 bases and J by 4 bases, leaving 13 bases between them. CDR1 and CDR2 (germline): KGHDR, SFDVKD. The CDR3 spans 13 residues. The DNA for the CDR3 is TGTGCCAGCCCGAGAAGAGGCACCGGGGAGCTGTTTTTT. Its protein is CASPRRGTGELFF.

This clonotype is medium-sized by share. The chain links TRBV15 to TRBJ1-5, with D hard to call. CDR3 size: 15 residues. Per germline, CDR1 LNHNV and CDR2 YYDKDF (reference sequence). With 0 bases removed from V and 8 bases from J, the gap between germline ends came to 14 bases. The CDR3 nucleotides are TGTGCCACCAGCAGAGATGTGGCAGCGCGGGAGCCCCAGCATTTT. Translating gives CATSRDVAAREPQHF.

The CDR3 reads CASSFGQSYEQYF. The DNA of the CDR3 is TGTGCCAGCAGCTTCGGTCAGTCTTACGAGCAGTACTTC. The chain employs TRBV7-3 and TRBJ2-7, with no clear D. Germline V gives CDR1 SGHTA, CDR2 FQGTGA. Trimming left V 3 bases short and J 4 bases short, with 10 bases between. There are 13 residues in the CDR3.

J is TRBJ1-2 and V is TRBV28; weak D call: TRBD1 (5 bases). This CDR3 spans 15 amino acids. Germline assignment: CDR1 MDHEN and CDR2 SYDVKM. The V gene lost 8 bases and the J gene lost 4 bases, with 20 bases spanning the gap. The CDR3 nucleotides read TGTGCCAGCGCCAATATGGGACTCCGGGTCTATGGCTACACCTTC. It yields the protein CASANMGLRVYGYTF.

The CDR3 bases are TGCAGTGCTAGGGTGCTCAGAAAGAGCTCCTACGAGCAGTACTTC. Protein product: CSARVLRKSSYEQYF. The chain joins TRBV20-1 to TRBJ2-7; no clear D. Germline CDR1 DFQATT, CDR2 SNEGSKA (reference sequence). The CDR3 totals 15 residues. The germline V and J ends were trimmed by 3 bases and 0 bases, with 15 bases remaining between them.

V and J are TRBV19 and TRBJ2-7, with 14 bases lining up with TRBD2. Looked up from germline, CDR1 is LNHDA and CDR2 is SQIVND (reference sequence). Losses at the gene ends were 6 bases for V and 3 bases for J; bases not matched to a gene: 16. This CDR3 is built from 19 residues. CDR3: CASSLRLGTSGGRNYEQYF. The CDR3 DNA follows: TGTGCCAGTAGCCTCCGCCTGGGGACTAGCGGGGGACGGAACTACGAGCAGTACTTC.

The V gene is TRBV10-3, the J gene TRBJ1-5, with D unresolved. Germline V CDR1 and CDR2: ENHRY, SYGVKD. The CDR3 spans 14 residues. V lost 0 bases to trimming and J lost 6 bases, with 9 bases between them. The CDR3 loop is CAISESGLSQPQHF. For the CDR3, the DNA is TGTGCCATCAGTGAGTCTGGGTTGAGTCAGCCCCAGCATTTT.

The chain couples TRBV6-1 to TRBJ2-2; either TRBD1 or TRBD2 may supply D (5 bases each). The V and J ends lost 6 bases and 2 bases respectively, with 7 bases between them. This CDR3 is 13 amino acids long. Germline CDR1 reads MNHNS; CDR2 reads SASEGT. The CDR3 region has the DNA TGTGCCAGCAGGGGACCAAACACCGGGGAGCTGTTTTTT. This gives the protein CASRGPNTGELFF.

The chain joins TRBV27 to TRBJ1-2; 7 nucleotides match TRBD1. Trimming at V came to 4 bases and at J to 1 base, leaving 9 bases not matched to a gene. The CDR3 is 16 residues long. Per the germline V gene, CDR1 is MNHEY and CDR2 is SMNVEV (reference sequence). The CDR3 sequence is CASSSVTGTNNYGYTF. The CDR3 DNA follows: TGTGCCAGCAGTTCGGTGACAGGGACAAATAACTATGGCTACACCTTC.